The 31 T cell receptor beta chains presented below share a single source sample, sequenced in a study of OX40 agonist ivuxolimab in advanced cancers. TCRdb keeps only in-frame clones here, not all; method: immunoSEQ multiplex PCR. The table shows tens of thousands of clones, with approximately 89% occurring only once. Sequenced material: CD4+ or CD8+ T cells sorted from blood, taken in a trial of the OX40 agonist ivuxolimab. These receptors came from an adult with an advanced solid tumor such as melanoma, head and neck, liver or kidney cancer.

This rearrangement joins TRBV2 to TRBJ2-1; D unclear. This CDR3 has 19 amino acids. Germline CDR1 SNHLY, CDR2 FYNNEI. Trimming cost V 1 base and J 3 bases, with 22 bases left between them. The CDR3, as DNA: TGTGCCAGCAGTGAAGGAGAAGGGTATCCCATGCACTACTACAATGAGCAGTTCTTC. Translating it yields CASSEGEGYPMHYYNEQFF. The full variable domain, in which reference TRBV2 and TRBJ2-1 provide the parts outside the CDR3, is EPEVTQTPSHQVTQMGQEVILRCVPISNHLYFYWYRQILGQKVEFLVSFYNNEISEKSEIFDDQFSVERPDGSNFTLKIRSTKLEDSAMYFCASSEGEGYPMHYYNEQFFGPGTRLTVL.

Details on this clone: This CDR3 is also generated by other DNA sequences in the sample. The chain recombines TRBV18 with TRBJ1-1, with unresolved D. Germline V lookup: CDR1 KGHSH, CDR2 LQKENI. The CDR3 totals 13 residues. The germline V and J ends were trimmed by 0 bases and 0 bases, with 2 bases remaining between them. This CDR3 reads CASSPPMNTEAFF. The CDR3 region has the DNA TGTGCCAGCTCACCACCCATGAACACTGAAGCTTTCTTT.

The J gene is TRBJ1-4, the V gene TRBV5-1; D unclear. Germline CDR1 reads SGHRS; CDR2 reads YFSETQ. Deletions cut 7 bases from V and 0 bases from J, with 10 bases between. CDR3 length equals 14 residues. CDR3 residues: CASSLPSTNEKLFF. CDR3 nucleotides: TGCGCCAGCTCACTCCCGTCAACTAATGAAAAACTGTTTTTT.

This clone was counted a single time. This chain links TRBV4-1 with TRBJ1-2; 7 positions agree with TRBD1. The CDR3 contains 16 residues. Germline V lookup: CDR1 MGHRA, CDR2 YSYEKL. With V trimmed by 0 bases and J by 0 bases, 4 bases remained unmatched. CDR3 loop: CASSQDRQGANYGYTF. CDR3 sequence (DNA): TGCGCCAGCAGCCAAGACAGACAGGGAGCTAACTATGGCTACACCTTC.

The chain joins TRBV6-6 to TRBJ1-6, with 7 bases fitting TRBD1. CDR1 is MNHNY, CDR2 SVGAGI, per germline (reference sequence). Trimming cost V 5 bases and J 5 bases; bases outside gene matches: 9. This CDR3 has 16 amino acids. CDR3 DNA sequence: TGTGCCAGCAGTCAAGAATCCGGGACAGATAATTCACCCCTCCACTTT. Its translation: CASSQESGTDNSPLHF.

This clone came up once. J is TRBJ2-5 and V is TRBV7-9; a weak D match, TRBD1 (6 bases). Trimming left V 5 bases short and J 5 bases short, with 18 bases between. CDR1 and CDR2 (germline): SEHNR, FQNEAQ (reference sequence). CDR3 size: 15 residues. The CDR3 nucleotides are TGTGCCAGCAGCCGAGGACAGTCAGCAACGGAGACCCAGTACTTC. This codes for CASSRGQSATETQYF.

The CDR3 is CASVGGGGNTEAFF. The DNA of the CDR3 is TGTGCCAGCGTAGGAGGGGGGGGGAACACTGAAGCTTTCTTT. V is TRBV6-5 and J is TRBJ1-1, with D possibly being TRBD1 (6 bases). Germline loops: CDR1 MNHEY, CDR2 SVGAGI. The CDR3 contains 14 residues. V was shortened by 8 bases and J by 1 base, with 14 bases between the two germline ends.

This clone appeared once. DNA for the CDR3: TGTGCCAGCAGCTCTCAGGGAGGGACTGAAGCTTTCTTT. Translated: CASSSQGGTEAFF. The chain recombines TRBV11-2 with TRBJ1-1, with D perhaps TRBD1 (5 bases). Trimming took 4 bases from V and 5 from J, leaving 11 bases between them. CDR1 and CDR2 from the germline V gene are SGHAT and FQNNGV. The CDR3 is made up of 13 amino acids.

V gene TRBV2 combines with J gene TRBJ2-3; tentative D call: TRBD2 (6 bases). Germline CDR1 and CDR2: SNHLY and FYNNEI. V was cut by 7 bases and J by 8 bases, with 22 bases left in between. This CDR3 has 15 residues. The CDR3 sequence is CASTRKGGQGGTQYF. The CDR3 DNA is TGTGCCAGCACCAGGAAAGGTGGGCAGGGAGGTACGCAGTATTTT.

The V gene is TRBV18, the J gene TRBJ1-1; D may be TRBD1 (6 bases). Per germline, CDR1 KGHSH and CDR2 LQKENI. The germline V and J ends were trimmed by 1 base and 4 bases, with 16 bases remaining between them. The CDR3 covers 16 residues. The CDR3 sequence is CASSPLEGGLATEAFF. The DNA for the CDR3 is TGTGCCAGCTCACCACTCGAGGGGGGTTTAGCCACTGAAGCTTTCTTT.

The chain couples TRBV27 to TRBJ1-6; maybe TRBD1 (5 bases). The length of the CDR3 is 13 residues. CDR1 and CDR2 (germline): MNHEY, SMNVEV (reference sequence). V lost 6 bases and J lost 9, with 12 bases in between. In DNA form, the CDR3 reads TGTGCCAGCAGAGGGGTTTCGGCTTCACCCCTCCACTTT. Translation gives CASRGVSASPLHF.

The rearrangement links TRBV19 to TRBJ2-1, with 8 positions matching TRBD1. Germline V gene data show CDR1 as LNHDA and CDR2 as SQIVND (reference sequence). J lost 4 bases, V lost 9 bases, and 5 bases had no gene match. The CDR3 runs 13 residues. The CDR3 is CASGQGNYNEQFF. The CDR3 nucleotides are TGTGCCAGCGGACAGGGAAATTACAATGAGCAGTTCTTC.

The gene calls are TRBV2 and TRBJ1-3; D uncertain. The CDR3 runs 12 residues. V lost 4 bases and J 2 bases, leaving 3 bases between the germline ends. Germline lookup yields CDR1 SNHLY and CDR2 FYNNEI. Here the CDR3 reads CASSGPGNTIYF. CDR3 DNA: TGTGCCAGCAGTGGCCCTGGAAACACCATATATTTT.

This clone came up once. The chain has TRBV10-3 and TRBJ2-1; 8 bases match TRBD2. There are 15 residues in the CDR3. Germline CDR1 ENHRY, CDR2 SYGVKD. With 6 bases clipped from V and 7 bases from J, the junction kept 11 bases outside the gene matches. In nucleotides, the CDR3 is TGTGCCATCAGGGCGGCGGGGGGCCTGGGGAATGAGCAGTTCTTC. Its protein product is CAIRAAGGLGNEQFF.

The chain couples TRBV5-6 to TRBJ1-3, with 9 bases matching TRBD1. V shed 1 base and J 2 bases; nucleotides not matched to a gene: 1. CDR1 is SGHDT, CDR2 YYEEEE, per germline. The CDR3 runs 15 residues. The CDR3 here is CASSLTGGTGNTIYF. The CDR3 DNA reads TGTGCCAGCAGCTTGACAGGGGGCACTGGAAACACCATATATTTT.

The chain combines TRBV4-2 with TRBJ2-2, with 10 nucleotides matching TRBD2. CDR1 LGHNA and CDR2 YNFKEQ come from the germline V gene. This CDR3 is built from 16 residues. Unmatched junction bases numbered 8, after V lost 4 bases and J lost 6 bases. The CDR3 spells CASSPRLAGGSGELFF. The CDR3, as DNA: TGTGCCAGCAGCCCCCGGTTAGCGGGGGGTTCCGGGGAGCTGTTTTTT.

The genes are TRBV27 and TRBJ1-1; perhaps TRBD1 as D (5 bases). V lost 6 bases and J 11 bases, leaving 19 bases between the germline ends. CDR1 is MNHEY, CDR2 SMNVEV, per germline (reference sequence). The CDR3 totals 13 residues. CDR3: CASSLGAVGRAFF. In DNA form, the CDR3 reads TGTGCCAGCAGCCTAGGGGCTGTGGGTCGGGCTTTCTTT.

The V call is TRBV18, the J call TRBJ1-2; TRBD1 aligns across 7 bases. The CDR3 loop spans 17 amino acids. In germline, CDR1 is KGHSH, CDR2 LQKENI. Trimming took 1 base from V and 1 from J; bases not matched to a gene: 9. The CDR3 nucleotides read TGTGCCAGCTCACCACAGCCACCGACAGGGAATAACTATGGCTACACCTTC. This codes for CASSPQPPTGNNYGYTF.

Here the CDR3 DNA reads TGTGCCAGCAGTGGCCGGGGGCGAGGGGTCGGGCAGCCCCAGCATTTT. It is translated as CASSGRGRGVGQPQHF. This chain links TRBV6-1 with TRBJ1-5; a weak D match, TRBD1 (6 bases). Per the germline V gene, CDR1 is MNHNS and CDR2 is SASEGT. The germline V and J ends were trimmed by 4 bases and 7 bases, with 20 bases remaining between them. There are 16 residues in the CDR3.

The chain couples TRBV27 to TRBJ1-2; tentative D call: TRBD1 (6 bases). V lost 8 bases and J lost 7, with 17 bases in between. The CDR3 consists of 13 residues. Germline CDR1 and CDR2: MNHEY and SMNVEV (reference sequence). The CDR3, as DNA: TGTGCCAGCGGATCTCTGGGGGCGCGTGGCTACACCTTC. It is translated as CASGSLGARGYTF.

The rearrangement joins TRBV5-1 to TRBJ1-1; D is possibly TRBD1 (5 bases). V was cut by 0 bases and J by 6 bases, with 15 bases left in between. Looked up from germline, CDR1 is SGHRS and CDR2 is YFSETQ. The CDR3 has 15 amino acids. CDR3 in amino acids: CASSLGGQGEPEAFF. CDR3 nucleotide sequence: TGCGCCAGCAGCTTGGGGGGTCAGGGTGAGCCTGAAGCTTTCTTT. The entire variable domain, with the rest obtained from reference TRBV5-1 and TRBJ1-1, is as follows: KAGVTQTPRYLIKTRGQQVTLSCSPISGHRSVSWYQQTPGQGLQFLFEYFSETQRNKGNFPGRFSGRQFSNSRSEMNVSTLELGDSALYLCASSLGGQGEPEAFFGQGTRLTVV.

This chain connects TRBV5-1 to TRBJ2-7, with D perhaps matching TRBD1 (5 bases). The CDR3 has 15 amino acids. V gave up 1 base and J gave up 5 bases, with 16 bases separating them. The germline V gene has CDR1 SGHRS and CDR2 YFSETQ. CDR3 DNA: TGCGCCAGCAGCTTGAACCCTTACACCAGGGACGAGCAGTACTTC. This gives the protein CASSLNPYTRDEQYF.

V and J are TRBV6-5 and TRBJ2-5; no clear D. Germline values: CDR1 MNHEY, CDR2 SVGAGI. Trimming pared 4 bases from V and 4 bases from J, leaving 7 bases between. This CDR3 is 12 amino acids long. The CDR3 bases are TGTGCCAGCAGTTTTGGGGTAGAGACCCAGTACTTC. Amino acid sequence: CASSFGVETQYF.

J is TRBJ2-3 and V is TRBV6-5; the D gene is possibly TRBD2 (6 bases). Trimming took off 8 bases at V and 3 bases at J, with 18 bases between the two ends. Germline lookup yields CDR1 MNHEY and CDR2 SVGAGI. CDR3 size: 15 residues. For the CDR3, the DNA is TGTGCCAGCCGGTCCGGGGGTTTAGGAACAGATACGCAGTATTTT. Amino acids: CASRSGGLGTDTQYF.

V and J are TRBV6-5 and TRBJ1-2; 7 nucleotides match TRBD1. J was trimmed by 7 bases and V by 5 bases; bases with no gene match: 13. The germline V gene encodes CDR1 MNHEY and CDR2 SVGAGI. The CDR3 runs to 15 residues. The chain's CDR3 is CASSSRGLVNGGYTF. The CDR3 DNA sequence: TGTGCCAGCAGTAGCAGGGGGTTAGTAAACGGTGGCTACACCTTC.

The chain recombines TRBV7-2 with TRBJ2-3; TRBD2 agrees at 8 bases. CDR1 and CDR2 from the germline V gene are SGHTA and FQGNSA. The CDR3 consists of 16 residues. V lost 5 bases to trimming and J lost 7 bases; unmatched junction nucleotides: 14. CDR3 amino acids: CASSPLTSAARNTQYF. CDR3 bases: TGTGCCAGCAGCCCTTTGACTAGCGCGGCTAGGAATACGCAGTATTTT.

There are a few counts of this clone. The chain recombines TRBV7-9 with TRBJ1-5; D remains unclear. Trimming left V 5 bases short and J 1 base short, with 6 bases between. In germline, CDR1 is SEHNR, CDR2 FQNEAQ (reference sequence). The CDR3 length is 13 residues. In DNA, the CDR3 is TGTGCCAGCAGCCCTGGGAGCAATCAGCCCCAGCATTTT. This sequence encodes CASSPGSNQPQHF. The variable domain in full, with the rest retrieved from reference TRBV7-9 and TRBJ1-5, is DTGVSQNPRHKITKRGQNVTFRCDPISEHNRLYWYRQTLGQGPEFLTYFQNEAQLEKSRLLSDRFSAERPKGSFSTLEIQRTEQGDSAMYLCASSPGSNQPQHFGDGTRLSIL.

The V and J genes are TRBV7-2 and TRBJ2-7, with TRBD2 matching over 10 bases. The CDR3 is made up of 16 amino acids. V was clipped by 1 base and J by 7 bases; unmatched bases: 10. Germline values: CDR1 SGHTA, CDR2 FQGNSA. The CDR3 here is CASSLGSGGRSGEQYF. CDR3 DNA: TGTGCCAGCAGCTTAGGTAGCGGGGGGCGATCTGGGGAGCAGTACTTC.

In its sample, this clone was seen once. The chain joins TRBV5-8 to TRBJ1-1; tentative D call: TRBD1 (5 bases). V gave up 4 bases and J gave up 1 base, with 14 bases separating them. Germline loops: CDR1 SGHTS, CDR2 YDEGEE. CDR3 size: 15 residues. CDR3 sequence: CASSTGGGWNTEAFF. In DNA form, the CDR3 reads TGTGCCAGCAGCACCGGGGGAGGTTGGAACACTGAAGCTTTCTTT.

Only one count was recorded for this clone. This sequence joins TRBV7-2 and TRBJ2-5; no firm D call. The germline CDR1 and CDR2 sequences are SGHTA and FQGNSA. There are 12 residues in the CDR3. V lost 4 bases to trimming and J lost 5 bases, with 8 bases between them. CDR3 sequence reads: CASSSSRETQYF. DNA of the CDR3: TGTGCCAGCAGCTCGAGCAGGGAGACCCAGTACTTC.

The chain uses TRBV6-6 and TRBJ2-1; D remains ambiguous. Per germline, CDR1 MNHNY and CDR2 SVGAGI (reference sequence). V lost 6 bases, J lost 15 bases, and 15 bases lay in between. The CDR3 is 11 amino acids. The CDR3 nucleotides are TGTGCCAGCAGACGTGAGCTCCAACTGTTCTTC. Translation: CASRRELQLFF.